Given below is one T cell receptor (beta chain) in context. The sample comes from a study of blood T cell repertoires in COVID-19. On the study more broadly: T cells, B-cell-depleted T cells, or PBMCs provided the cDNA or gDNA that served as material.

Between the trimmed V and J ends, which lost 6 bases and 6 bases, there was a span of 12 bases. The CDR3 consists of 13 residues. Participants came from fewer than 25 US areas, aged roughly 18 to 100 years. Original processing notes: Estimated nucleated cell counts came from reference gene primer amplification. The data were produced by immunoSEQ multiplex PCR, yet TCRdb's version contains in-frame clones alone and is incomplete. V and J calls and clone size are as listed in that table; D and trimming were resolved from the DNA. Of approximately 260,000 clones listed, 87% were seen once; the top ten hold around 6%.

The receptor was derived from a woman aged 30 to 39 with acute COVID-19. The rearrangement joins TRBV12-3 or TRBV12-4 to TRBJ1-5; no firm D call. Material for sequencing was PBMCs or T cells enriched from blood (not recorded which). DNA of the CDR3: TGTGCCAGCAGGAAGACGGGTGTTCAGCCCCAGCATTTT. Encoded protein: CASRKTGVQPQHF.